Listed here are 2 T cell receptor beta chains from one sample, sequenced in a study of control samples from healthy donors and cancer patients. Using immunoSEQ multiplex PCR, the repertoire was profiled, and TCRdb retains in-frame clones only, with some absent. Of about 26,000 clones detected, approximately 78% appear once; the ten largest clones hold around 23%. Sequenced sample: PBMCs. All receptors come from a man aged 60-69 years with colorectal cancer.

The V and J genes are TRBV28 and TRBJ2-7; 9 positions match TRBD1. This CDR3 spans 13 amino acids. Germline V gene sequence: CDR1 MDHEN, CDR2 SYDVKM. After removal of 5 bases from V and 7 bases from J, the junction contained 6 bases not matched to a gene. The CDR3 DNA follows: TGTGCCAGCAGTCAAGGACAGGGGCGAGAGCAGTACTTC. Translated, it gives CASSQGQGREQYF.

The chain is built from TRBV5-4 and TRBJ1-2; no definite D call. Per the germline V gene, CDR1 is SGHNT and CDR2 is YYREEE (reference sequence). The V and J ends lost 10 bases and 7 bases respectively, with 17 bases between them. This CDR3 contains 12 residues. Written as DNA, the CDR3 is TGTGCCTGCGGCCTACCGGTTTCTGGCTACACCTTC. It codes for CACGLPVSGYTF.